This T cell receptor (beta chain) derives from a study of OX40 agonist ivuxolimab in advanced cancers. About the study: Patients received intravenous ivuxolimab every 2 weeks at 0.01 to 10 mg/kg. Partial responses occurred in Three dose-escalation patients, one with hepatocellular carcinoma and two with cutaneous melanoma.

Blood was sampled at baseline, cycle 4 day 1, and cycle 7 day 1. The protocol was immunoSEQ multiplex PCR, while the TCRdb copy is restricted to in-frame clones and leaves out a portion. The sample consists of about 80,000 clones, approximately 86% of them appearing once. From germline, CDR1 is SGDLS and CDR2 YYNGEE. The CDR3 contains 15 residues. With 4 bases removed from V and 0 bases from J, the gap between germline ends came to 11 bases. This clonotype originated in an adult with an advanced solid tumor such as melanoma, head and neck, liver or kidney cancer. This sequence joins TRBV9 and TRBJ1-3, with TRBD1 as a possible D gene (5 bases). This specimen was CD4+ or CD8+ T cells sorted from blood, taken in a trial of the OX40 agonist ivuxolimab. CDR3 loop: CASSPTGGSGNTIYF. CDR3 DNA sequence: TGTGCCAGCAGCCCCACTGGGGGCTCTGGAAACACCATATATTTT.